The sequence of this T cell receptor beta chain was determined in a study of blood T cell repertoires in COVID-19. Whole-study context: Both acute and convalescent COVID-19 samples were obtained from the United States, Italy and Spain. Sample material is recorded as cDNA or gDNA derived from T cells, B-cell-depleted T cells, or PBMCs.

Source study methods: Reference gene primer amplification yielded estimated nucleated cell counts. Sequencing used immunoSEQ multiplex PCR; TCRdb keeps in-frame clones, though not all of them. The V and J calls and clone size were taken over from that table, and D and trimming were inferred from the DNA. In the table there are about 160,000 clones, approximately 86% of which are singletons. Enrolment of Seattle patients took place during active infection, and they were followed longitudinally. Sequenced sample: peripheral blood. The sequence derives from a middle-aged woman with COVID-19, enrolled during active disease.

CDR3 DNA sequence: TGTGCCAGCACCCTTAGCGGGAGTAAAACAGATACGCAGTATTTT. It specifies CASTLSGSKTDTQYF. V gene TRBV2 combines with J gene TRBJ2-3; TRBD2 agrees at 9 bases. V was pared by 7 bases and J by 3 bases, with 8 bases of the junction left unmatched. CDR3 length: 15 residues. Germline V gene lookup returns CDR1 SNHLY and CDR2 FYNNEI. The variable domain in full, completed from reference TRBV2 and TRBJ2-3, reads EPEVTQTPSHQVTQMGQEVILRCVPISNHLYFYWYRQILGQKVEFLVSFYNNEISEKSEIFDDQFSVERPDGSNFTLKIRSTKLEDSAMYFCASTLSGSKTDTQYFGPGTRLTVL.